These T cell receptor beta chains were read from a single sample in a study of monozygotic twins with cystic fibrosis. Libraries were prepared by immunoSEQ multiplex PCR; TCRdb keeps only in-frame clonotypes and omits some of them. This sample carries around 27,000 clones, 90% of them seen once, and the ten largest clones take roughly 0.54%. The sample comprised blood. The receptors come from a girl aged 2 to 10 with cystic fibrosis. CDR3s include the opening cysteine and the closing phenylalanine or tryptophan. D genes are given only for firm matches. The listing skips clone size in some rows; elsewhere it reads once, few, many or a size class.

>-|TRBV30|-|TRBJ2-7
TGTGCCTGGACGAGCGGGACACTCGAGCAGTACTTC
CAWTSGTLEQYF
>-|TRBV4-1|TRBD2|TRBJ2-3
TGCGCCAGCAGCCAAGGACTAGCGGGGGGTCCAGATACGCAGTATTTT
CASSQGLAGGPDTQYF
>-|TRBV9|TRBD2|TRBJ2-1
TGTGCCAGCAGCGCCTTAGCGGGGGTGTCCTACAATGAGCAGTTCTTC
CASSALAGVSYNEQFF
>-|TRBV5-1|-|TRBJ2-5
TGCGCCAGCAGCTTGGGGGCGAACCAAGAGACCCAGTACTTC
CASSLGANQETQYF
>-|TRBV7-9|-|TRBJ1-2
TGTGCCAGCAGCTTTATGGCCCCATATGGCTACACCTTC
CASSFMAPYGYTF
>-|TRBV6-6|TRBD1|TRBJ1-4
TGTGCCAGCAGTTACTGGACAGGGGGAGTTGAAAAACTGTTTTTT
CASSYWTGGVEKLFF
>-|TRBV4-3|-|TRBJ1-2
TGCGCCAGCAGCCAAGATTACAGGGTGGGCAACTATGGCTACACCTTC
CASSQDYRVGNYGYTF
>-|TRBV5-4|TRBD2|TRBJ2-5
TGTGCCAGCAGCTTGAATCGCCGGGGGGGCGGGGAGACCCAGTACTTC
CASSLNRRGGGETQYF
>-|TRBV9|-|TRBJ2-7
TGTGCCAGCAGCGGAAAAAGGGTAGACGAGCAGTACTTC
CASSGKRVDEQYF
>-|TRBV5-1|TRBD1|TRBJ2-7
TGCGCCAGCAGCTTGTACAGGGGACCGGACTCCTACGAGCAGTACTTC
CASSLYRGPDSYEQYF
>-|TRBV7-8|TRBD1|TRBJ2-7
TGTGCCAGCAGCTTAGTTCGAGGACAGGGTAACGACGAGCAGTACTTC
CASSLVRGQGNDEQYF
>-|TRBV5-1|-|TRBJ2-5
TGCGCCAGCAGCTTGAGTAGTACCCAGTACTTC
CASSLSSTQYF
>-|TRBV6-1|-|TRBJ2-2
TGTGCCAGCAGTAGGAGCTCCTACACCGGGGAGCTGTTTTTT
CASSRSSYTGELFF
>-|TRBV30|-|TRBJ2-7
TGTGCCTGGAGTACTCTCGTCGGGGCCGAGCAGTACTTC
CAWSTLVGAEQYF
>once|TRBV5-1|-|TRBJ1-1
TGCGCCAGCAGCTTGGATCCCCCGACAAACTTGAACACTGAAGCTTTCTTT
CASSLDPPTNLNTEAFF
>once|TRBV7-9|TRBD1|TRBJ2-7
TGTGCCAGCAGCTTAGGGGGGGACAGGGAGATCTACGAGCAGTACTTC
CASSLGGDREIYEQYF
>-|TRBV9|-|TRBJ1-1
TGTGCCAGCAGCCCATCGGGAGGGGCTGGCACTGAAGCTTTCTTT
CASSPSGGAGTEAFF
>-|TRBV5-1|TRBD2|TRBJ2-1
TGCGCCAGCAGCCCACGGACTAGCGGGGGACCTGGGGATGAGCAGTTCTTC
CASSPRTSGGPGDEQFF
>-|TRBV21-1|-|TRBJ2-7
TGTGCCAGCAGCAAACTTGCCACAGGGAGAGACTCCTACGAGCAGTACTTC
CASSKLATGRDSYEQYF
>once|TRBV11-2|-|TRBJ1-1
TGTGCCAGCAATGGGCCTTTAAGAGATGAAGCTTTCTTT
CASNGPLRDEAFF
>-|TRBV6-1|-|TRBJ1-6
TGTGCCAGTCAAAAACAGGGAGGCGATTCACCCCTCCACTTT
CASQKQGGDSPLHF
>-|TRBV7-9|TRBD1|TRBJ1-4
TGTGCCAGCAGCCCAGGACAGGGGGCGCCTGAAAAACTGTTTTTT
CASSPGQGAPEKLFF
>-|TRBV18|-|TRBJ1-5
TGTGCCAGCTCACCACTTCCCGGTGGGCAGGGGTCAATCAATAGCAATCAGCCCCAGCATTTT
CASSPLPGGQGSINSNQPQHF
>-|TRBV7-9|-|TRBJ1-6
TGTGCCAGCAGCCTAGGGTGGACCCTCCACTTT
CASSLGWTLHF
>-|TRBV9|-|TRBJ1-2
TGTGCCAGCACGGGACTCCCTCTGGGGTATGGCTACACCTTC
CASTGLPLGYGYTF
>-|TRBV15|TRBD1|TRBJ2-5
TGTGCCACCAGCAGATTCGGGACAGCTGGCCAAGAGACCCAGTACTTC
CATSRFGTAGQETQYF
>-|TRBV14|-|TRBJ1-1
TGTGCCAGCAGCCAAGACGTGGGGGGCCTGACTGAAGCTTTCTTT
CASSQDVGGLTEAFF
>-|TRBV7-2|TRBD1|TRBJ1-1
TGTGCCAGCAGCTTAGAGGGGGCGCTAAGACAAGGGGGAACACGAGCTTTCTTT
CASSLEGALRQGGTRAFF
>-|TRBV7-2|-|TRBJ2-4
TGTGCCAGCAGCTTAGGACCCGCCAAAAACATTCAGTACTTC
CASSLGPAKNIQYF
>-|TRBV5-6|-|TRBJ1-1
TGTGCCAGCAGCTCCATGTCTGAAGCTTTCTTT
CASSSMSEAFF
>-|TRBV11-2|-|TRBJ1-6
TGTGCCAGCAGCTTAACAGGGTGGAGTTCACCCCTCCACTTT
CASSLTGWSSPLHF
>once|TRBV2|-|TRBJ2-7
TGTGCCAGCAGTGTTGCAGGGACCTCCTACGAGCAGTACTTC
CASSVAGTSYEQYF
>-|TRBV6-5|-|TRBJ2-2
TGTGCCAGCAGTCAAAGGGGATCGAACACCGGGGAGCTGTTTTTT
CASSQRGSNTGELFF
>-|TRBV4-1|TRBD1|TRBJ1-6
TGCGCCAGCAGCCACGACAGGGATTCTTCACCCCTCCACTTT
CASSHDRDSSPLHF
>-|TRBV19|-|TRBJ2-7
TGTGCCAGTAGTATCTTTGGAGACTCCTACGAGCAGTACTTC
CASSIFGDSYEQYF
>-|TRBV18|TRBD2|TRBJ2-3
TGTGCCAGCTCCAGTAGCGGGGGCGCCCTTAAGCAGTATTTT
CASSSSGGALKQYF
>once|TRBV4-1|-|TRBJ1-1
TGCGCCAGCAGCCAAGACCCAAACAGGGATGAAGCTTTCTTT
CASSQDPNRDEAFF
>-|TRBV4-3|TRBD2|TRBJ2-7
TGCGCCAGCAGCCCAGGACTAGCGGGGGAGAAGTACTTC
CASSPGLAGEKYF
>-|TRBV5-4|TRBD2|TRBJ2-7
TGTGCCAGCAGCTTCGGGACTAGCGGGAACTACGAGCAGTACTTC
CASSFGTSGNYEQYF